This entry lists 28 T cell receptor beta chains sequenced from one sample in a study of OX40 agonist ivuxolimab in advanced cancers. Library preparation used the immunoSEQ multiplex PCR assay. What TCRdb holds here is the immuneACCESS table cut down to in-frame rearrangements. Part of the clones is not present; checked against another copy, under half of the missing clones reflect an unresolved V gene, and the others are unexplained. This sample lists around 95,000 clones; approximately 90% were detected once. Of the sample, approximately 0.58% is held by the ten largest clones. The sequencing used CD4+ or CD8+ T cells sorted from blood, collected in a trial of the OX40 agonist ivuxolimab. The receptors originated from an adult with an advanced solid tumor such as melanoma, head and neck, liver or kidney cancer.

The chain couples TRBV6-1 to TRBJ1-1; D call uncertain. Germline lookup yields CDR1 MNHNS and CDR2 SASEGT. CDR3 length equals 13 residues. V was shortened by 7 bases and J by 4 bases, with 13 bases between the two germline ends. In nucleotides, the CDR3 is TGTGCCAGCACAGAGCAACACGGCACTGAAGCTTTCTTT. As protein: CASTEQHGTEAFF.

This sequence joins TRBV7-9 and TRBJ2-3; 9 nucleotides line up with TRBD2. CDR1 is SEHNR and CDR2 is FQNEAQ in the germline V gene (reference sequence). The CDR3 is 18 residues long. Losses at the gene ends were 5 bases for V and 3 bases for J; bases not matched to a gene: 15. The CDR3: CASSNSGSGLVGTDTQYF. In nucleotides, the CDR3 is TGTGCCAGCAGCAATAGCGGGAGTGGATTGGTCGGTACAGATACGCAGTATTTT.

The rearrangement links TRBV19 to TRBJ2-7; TRBD1 is a possible D gene (6 bases). Germline CDR1 and CDR2: LNHDA and SQIVND (reference sequence). Trimming left V 3 bases short and J 4 bases short, with 19 bases between. This CDR3 is 16 amino acids long. CDR3 DNA: TGTGCCAGTAGTATGAAGGGGCAGGGGCGACCTTACGAGCAGTACTTC. Residues: CASSMKGQGRPYEQYF.

This clone was picked up one time. The rearrangement links TRBV6-5 to TRBJ2-2, with D possibly being TRBD1 (5 bases). V lost 11 bases, J lost 4 bases, and 14 bases lay in between. Germline V gene data show CDR1 as MNHEY and CDR2 as SVGAGI. There are 13 residues in the CDR3. CDR3 nucleotides: TGTGCCGGTCGTAGGGGTTTCACCGGGGAGCTGTTTTTT. This gives the protein CAGRRGFTGELFF.

This clone was observed once. The rearrangement links TRBV7-3 to TRBJ2-1; D might be TRBD2 (6 bases). From germline, CDR1 is SGHTA and CDR2 FQGTGA. V was trimmed by 2 bases and J by 6 bases, leaving 17 bases between them. This CDR3 has 16 residues. CDR3 loop: CASSLGGGSSVNEQFF. Written as DNA, the CDR3 is TGTGCCAGCAGCTTAGGGGGAGGAAGTTCCGTCAATGAGCAGTTCTTC.

The chain is built from TRBV28 and TRBJ2-2, with D maybe TRBD2 (6 bases). Looked up from germline, CDR1 is MDHEN and CDR2 is SYDVKM. V was cut by 2 bases and J by 7 bases, with 23 bases left in between. CDR3 size: 18 residues. CDR3: CASSLRPGGGKYVGELFF. In DNA, the CDR3 is TGTGCCAGCAGTTTACGCCCTGGTGGCGGGAAGTATGTCGGGGAGCTGTTTTTT.

The chain uses TRBV5-5 and TRBJ1-1; TRBD1 is a possible D gene (5 bases). This CDR3 contains 13 residues. The germline V gene encodes CDR1 SGHKS and CDR2 YYEKEE (reference sequence). V lost 5 bases, J lost 7 bases, and 15 bases lay in between. The CDR3 loop is CASSKGPEHEAFF. Written as DNA, the CDR3 is TGTGCCAGCAGTAAGGGACCGGAGCATGAAGCTTTCTTT.

V and J are TRBV29-1 and TRBJ1-3; D gene unclear. Trimming stripped 4 bases from V and 1 base from J, with 8 bases between. Germline V gene lookup returns CDR1 SQVTM and CDR2 ANQGSEA. This CDR3 is built from 13 residues. In DNA, the CDR3 is TGCAGCGTTGGCCACACTTCTGGAAACACCATATATTTT. Translating it yields CSVGHTSGNTIYF.

The chain joins TRBV7-3 to TRBJ2-2; 7 bases line up with TRBD2. The CDR3 contains 14 residues. The ends lost 2 bases at V and 6 bases at J; junction bases unmatched: 3. Germline V gives CDR1 SGHTA, CDR2 FQGTGA. In DNA, the CDR3 is TGTGCCAGCAGCTTAGGCCTAGCGGCCGGGGAGCTGTTTTTT. Translated, it gives CASSLGLAAGELFF.

The chain uses TRBV2 and TRBJ1-3; D is ambiguous. Trimming cost V 4 bases and J 0 bases, with 1 base left between them. This CDR3 comprises 12 residues. CDR1 and CDR2 from the germline V gene are SNHLY and FYNNEI. The CDR3 is CASSGSGNTIYF. In nucleotides, the CDR3 is TGTGCCAGCAGTGGCTCTGGAAACACCATATATTTT.

This sequence joins TRBV25-1 and TRBJ2-2; 7 positions agree with TRBD2. Trimming removed 4 bases from V and 2 bases from J; junction bases left unmatched: 10. The CDR3 contains 17 residues. Germline V gives CDR1 MGHDK, CDR2 SYGVNS. CDR3 coding DNA: TGTGCCAGCAGTGGCTATTTAGGCGGGAGCAACACCGGGGAGCTGTTTTTT. Protein: CASSGYLGGSNTGELFF.

This rearrangement joins TRBV6-6 to TRBJ2-7; 7 bases match TRBD2. Germline CDR1 MNHNY, CDR2 SVGAGI (reference sequence). The CDR3 runs to 14 residues. V was clipped by 0 bases and J by 4 bases; unmatched bases: 3. Here the CDR3 DNA reads TGTGCCAGCAGTTACTCGGGGGGGAGGTACGAGCAGTACTTC. It translates to CASSYSGGRYEQYF.

This rearrangement joins TRBV4-1 to TRBJ2-2; possibly TRBD1 for D (6 bases). Germline V gives CDR1 MGHRA, CDR2 YSYEKL. The V and J ends lost 1 base and 4 bases respectively, with 13 bases between them. The CDR3 extends over 16 amino acids. The CDR3 loop reads CASSQGRGGGTGELFF. The CDR3 DNA reads TGCGCCAGCAGCCAAGGGAGAGGGGGTGGCACCGGGGAGCTGTTTTTT.

The chain has TRBV7-2 and TRBJ2-5; no clear D gene. Germline CDR1 and CDR2: SGHTA and FQGNSA. The CDR3 is 14 residues long. V shed 5 bases and J shed 4 bases, with 14 bases lying between them. The CDR3 region has the DNA TGTGCCAGCAGCCTAAGAGGCCATGGAGAGACCCAGTACTTC. It codes for CASSLRGHGETQYF. The variable domain in full, with the rest retrieved from reference TRBV7-2 and TRBJ2-5, is GAGVSQSPSNKVTEKGKDVELRCDPISGHTALYWYRQSLGQGLEFLIYFQGNSAPDKSGLPSDRFSAERTGGSVSTLTIQRTQQEDSAVYLCASSLRGHGETQYFGPGTRLLVL.

The gene calls are TRBV4-2 and TRBJ2-2; 7 nucleotides line up with TRBD1. The CDR3 loop spans 13 amino acids. Per the germline V gene, CDR1 is LGHNA and CDR2 is YNFKEQ. J lost 6 bases, V lost 5 bases, and 3 bases had no gene match. CDR3 DNA: TGTGCCAGCAGCTACAGGGGAGCCGGGGAGCTGTTTTTT. Its protein is CASSYRGAGELFF.

The V call is TRBV6-5, the J call TRBJ1-1; 7 positions match TRBD1. Trimming removed 6 bases from V and 5 bases from J; junction bases left unmatched: 3. The CDR3 has 12 residues. Germline CDR1 MNHEY, CDR2 SVGAGI. Here the CDR3 reads CASRTGQTEAFF. The CDR3 nucleotides are TGTGCCAGCAGGACAGGGCAAACTGAAGCTTTCTTT.

V and J are TRBV7-9 and TRBJ2-2; D may be TRBD1 (6 bases). CDR3 length: 15 amino acids. Germline V lookup: CDR1 SEHNR, CDR2 FQNEAQ (reference sequence). Trimming stripped 1 base from V and 1 base from J, with 7 bases between. CDR3 sequence: CASSLGTENTGELFF. Written as DNA, the CDR3 is TGTGCCAGCAGCTTAGGGACAGAGAACACCGGGGAGCTGTTTTTT.

The sample holds one count of this clone. The chain has TRBV28 and TRBJ2-7; the match to TRBD2 covers 9 bases. CDR1 and CDR2 (germline): MDHEN, SYDVKM. V trimming: 4 bases; J trimming: 2 bases; junction bases outside the gene matches: 21. The CDR3 is 20 amino acids. As DNA, the CDR3 is TGTGCCAGCAGTTCATACGTCGGAAAACAGGGAGGCGGGAGGGCCTACGAGCAGTACTTC. Translating gives CASSSYVGKQGGGRAYEQYF.

The chain joins TRBV5-1 to TRBJ2-4; D is unclear. The CDR3 is made up of 13 amino acids. Germline V CDR1 and CDR2: SGHRS, YFSETQ. V was trimmed by 2 bases and J by 4 bases, leaving 7 bases between them. CDR3 nucleotide sequence: TGCGCCAGCAGCTTAACACAGAAAAACATTCAGTACTTC. It encodes CASSLTQKNIQYF.

The rearrangement uses TRBV12-5 and TRBJ1-1; the D gene is possibly TRBD1 (6 bases). V dropped 7 bases and J dropped 4 bases, with 13 bases sitting between them. Germline values: CDR1 LGHNT, CDR2 FRNRAP. This CDR3 is 13 amino acids long. The CDR3 DNA reads TGTGCTAGTGTCATCCAAGGGGGCACTGAAGCTTTCTTT. It translates to CASVIQGGTEAFF.

This clone was observed once. The CDR3 here is CASSLSGVRETQYF. CDR3 nucleotide sequence: TGTGCCAGCAGCTTGAGTGGGGTCCGGGAGACCCAGTACTTC. This chain joins TRBV5-6 and TRBJ2-5; D is ambiguous. CDR1 is SGHDT, CDR2 YYEEEE, per germline. Trimming left V 1 base short and J 5 bases short, with 12 bases between. The CDR3 length is 14 residues.

This chain uses TRBV19 with TRBJ1-1; no clear D. The germline V gene encodes CDR1 LNHDA and CDR2 SQIVND (reference sequence). V dropped 6 bases and J dropped 0 bases, with 14 bases sitting between them. The CDR3 is 15 residues long. CDR3 in DNA: TGTGCCAGTAGACGGACGGAAGTCTTGAACACTGAAGCTTTCTTT. This translates into CASRRTEVLNTEAFF.

This chain joins TRBV6-1 and TRBJ1-2, with 8 bases fitting TRBD1. Germline CDR1 MNHNS, CDR2 SASEGT. The CDR3 is made up of 13 amino acids. Trimming took 7 bases from V and 6 from J; bases not matched to a gene: 7. CDR3 DNA: TGTGCCAGCATCATGGACAGGGTTAATGGCTACACCTTC. Protein product: CASIMDRVNGYTF.

The gene calls are TRBV28 and TRBJ2-1; unclear D gene. The CDR3 loop spans 15 amino acids. Between the trimmed V and J ends, which lost 3 bases and 9 bases, there was a span of 18 bases. Germline lookup yields CDR1 MDHEN and CDR2 SYDVKM. CDR3 bases: TGTGCCAGCAGTTTCCGTAGTAGGCTTAGTGGTGAGCAGTTCTTC. Translated: CASSFRSRLSGEQFF. Full variable domain (outside the CDR3, taken from reference TRBV28 and TRBJ2-1): DVKVTQSSRYLVKRTGEKVFLECVQDMDHENMFWYRQDPGLGLRLIYFSYDVKMKEKGDIPEGYSVSREKKERFSLILESASTNQTSMYLCASSFRSRLSGEQFFGPGTRLTVL.

This chain uses TRBV5-1 with TRBJ2-3; D is perhaps TRBD2 (6 bases). CDR3 length: 15 residues. The germline CDR1 and CDR2 sequences are SGHRS and YFSETQ. The ends were cut back, 4 bases at V and 3 bases at J, with 15 bases in the middle. CDR3 DNA sequence: TGCGCCAGCAGCCGGGGTGAAGGGAGGACAGATACGCAGTATTTT. Encoded protein: CASSRGEGRTDTQYF.

V gene TRBV6-5 combines with J gene TRBJ2-7, with 11 bases that match TRBD1. The CDR3 is 15 residues long. Germline CDR1 MNHEY, CDR2 SVGAGI. Germline trimming cut 6 bases from V and 4 bases from J; bases unmatched to any gene: 8. The CDR3 sequence is CASSMDRGQVYEQYF. The CDR3 DNA follows: TGTGCCAGCAGCATGGACAGGGGGCAGGTTTACGAGCAGTACTTC.

CDR3 nucleotides: TGTGCCAGCAGTCCGCTGGGACGGGCTGAAAACATTCAGTACTTC. Amino acid sequence: CASSPLGRAENIQYF. The chain employs TRBV2 and TRBJ2-4; the D call may be TRBD1 or TRBD2 (5 bases each). From germline, CDR1 is SNHLY and CDR2 FYNNEI. CDR3 length: 15 residues. Trimming pared 5 bases from V and 5 bases from J, leaving 16 bases between.

The V call is TRBV18, the J call TRBJ2-1, with unresolved D. The V end lost 4 bases, the J end lost 2 bases, and 9 bases lay between the germline ends. This CDR3 is 14 amino acids long. The V gene's germline CDR1 is KGHSH and CDR2 LQKENI. The CDR3 region is CASSQYGPYNEQFF. Written as DNA, the CDR3 is TGTGCCAGCTCACAGTACGGGCCCTACAATGAGCAGTTCTTC.